This T cell receptor beta chain was observed in a study of T cells in Graves' hyperthyroidism and ophthalmopathy. Study-level points and caveats: Most thyroid clonotypes expanded above 0.001 appeared in blood too.

What was amplified from RNA transcripts were TCR beta CDR3 regions. In the first-round RT-PCR of the TCR CDR3, the HTBI primer set was used. A single record per CDR3 protein comes from TCRdb applying MiXCR to the multiplex PCR reads. The data hold hundreds of thousands of distinct CDR3 sequences, with about 12% observed a single time. Germline lookup yields CDR1 LGHDT and CDR2 YNNKEL (reference sequence). V trimming: 1 base; J trimming: 4 bases; junction bases outside the gene matches: 6. The CDR3 has 17 residues. In this sample, this clonotype turned up a few times. The target antigen is unknown. The chain is built from TRBV3-1 and TRBJ2-7; 14 bases are shared with TRBD2. This TCR came from a young woman with Graves' hyperthyroidism. Input material: blood. Here the CDR3 DNA reads TGTGCCAGCAGCCAAGGTCTGGGGACTAGCGGGAGTTACGAGCAGTACTTC. Its translation is CASSQGLGTSGSYEQYF.